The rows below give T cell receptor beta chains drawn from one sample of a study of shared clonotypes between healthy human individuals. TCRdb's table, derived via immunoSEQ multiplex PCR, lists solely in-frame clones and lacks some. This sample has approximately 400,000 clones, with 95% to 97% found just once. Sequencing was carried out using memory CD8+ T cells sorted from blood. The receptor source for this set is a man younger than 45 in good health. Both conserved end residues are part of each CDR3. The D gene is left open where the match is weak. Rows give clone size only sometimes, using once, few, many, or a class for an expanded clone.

CDR3nt: TGTGCCAGCAGCTTAACCGGGAGGGGGGAGCAGTTCTTC; CDR3aa: CASSLTGRGEQFF; v_gene: TRBV7-3; abundance: -; j_gene: TRBJ2-1; d_gene: TRBD2
CDR3nt: TGCGCCAGCAGCTTGTTTAGCGGGTATACCTACGAGCAGTACTTC; CDR3aa: CASSLFSGYTYEQYF; v_gene: TRBV5-1; abundance: -; j_gene: TRBJ2-7; d_gene: TRBD2
CDR3nt: TGTGCCAGCAGCTTCTGTCTTAGCCGCTACGAGCAGTACTTC; CDR3aa: CASSFCLSRYEQYF; v_gene: TRBV7-3; abundance: -; j_gene: TRBJ2-7; d_gene: -
CDR3nt: TGTGCCAGCAGCGTAGGATCTTCGTTGAGACATACGAACACTGAAGCTTTCTTT; CDR3aa: CASSVGSSLRHTNTEAFF; v_gene: TRBV9; abundance: -; j_gene: TRBJ1-1; d_gene: -
CDR3nt: TGCAGCGTTGGTAGGGGGATTAATGAGCAGTTCTTC; CDR3aa: CSVGRGINEQFF; v_gene: TRBV29-1; abundance: -; j_gene: TRBJ2-1; d_gene: -
CDR3nt: TGTGCCAGCAGTTTCAATGGGCCGGTTGAAGGAGGTGAGCAGTTCTTC; CDR3aa: CASSFNGPVEGGEQFF; v_gene: TRBV7-2; abundance: -; j_gene: TRBJ2-1; d_gene: -
CDR3nt: TGTGCCAGCAGCTCGGGACAGGGTCCCTACGAGCAGTACTTC; CDR3aa: CASSSGQGPYEQYF; v_gene: TRBV7-9; abundance: once; j_gene: TRBJ2-7; d_gene: TRBD1
CDR3nt: TGTGCCAGCAGTGAAACTAGCGGGAGTTTAGATACGCAGTATTTT; CDR3aa: CASSETSGSLDTQYF; v_gene: TRBV2; abundance: few; j_gene: TRBJ2-3; d_gene: TRBD2
CDR3nt: TGTGCCAGCAGTGACAGGGGGTTAGTTTGCGAAAACACCATATATTTT; CDR3aa: CASSDRGLVCENTIYF; v_gene: TRBV6-4; abundance: once; j_gene: TRBJ1-3; d_gene: -
CDR3nt: TGTGCCAGCAGTTTAGACGGGGTAGCAGGGGCCAACGTCCTGACTTTC; CDR3aa: CASSLDGVAGANVLTF; v_gene: TRBV27; abundance: -; j_gene: TRBJ2-6; d_gene: -
CDR3nt: TGTGCCAGCAGTTTCTTGAGAGCGCAGTTCTTC; CDR3aa: CASSFLRAQFF; v_gene: TRBV28; abundance: -; j_gene: TRBJ2-1; d_gene: -
CDR3nt: TGCGCCAGCAGCTTGGGGCTCGGGGACAACCAAGAGACCCAGTACTTC; CDR3aa: CASSLGLGDNQETQYF; v_gene: TRBV5-1; abundance: -; j_gene: TRBJ2-5; d_gene: -
CDR3nt: TGTGCCATCAGTGAAATGGGAGAGCCTAGCGAGCAGTACTTC; CDR3aa: CAISEMGEPSEQYF; v_gene: TRBV10-3; abundance: -; j_gene: TRBJ2-7; d_gene: -
CDR3nt: TGCAGCGCGGGACTAGCGGGAGTATACAGCTCCTACAATGAGCAGTTCTTC; CDR3aa: CSAGLAGVYSSYNEQFF; v_gene: TRBV29-1; abundance: -; j_gene: TRBJ2-1; d_gene: TRBD2
CDR3nt: TGTGCCAGTAGTATGGGCGCAGATACGCAGTATTTT; CDR3aa: CASSMGADTQYF; v_gene: TRBV19; abundance: -; j_gene: TRBJ2-3; d_gene: -
CDR3nt: TGTGCCAGCAGTTATGTCACCGGGGAGCTGTTTTTT; CDR3aa: CASSYVTGELFF; v_gene: TRBV6-5; abundance: -; j_gene: TRBJ2-2; d_gene: -
CDR3nt: TGTGCCAGCAGCTTAGATCCGGCAGGGGGCTATGGCTACACCTTC; CDR3aa: CASSLDPAGGYGYTF; v_gene: TRBV11-2; abundance: -; j_gene: TRBJ1-2; d_gene: TRBD1
CDR3nt: TGCAGCGTGCAAGTGGGCGAGATAAACATTCAGTACTTC; CDR3aa: CSVQVGEINIQYF; v_gene: TRBV29-1; abundance: -; j_gene: TRBJ2-4; d_gene: -
CDR3nt: TGTGCCAGCCATCAAACAAACCCCTACAATGAGCAGTTCTTC; CDR3aa: CASHQTNPYNEQFF; v_gene: TRBV18; abundance: -; j_gene: TRBJ2-1; d_gene: -
CDR3nt: TGTGCCAGCAGTTTGTCGGGAGGGCCTGCAGAGACCCAGTACTTC; CDR3aa: CASSLSGGPAETQYF; v_gene: TRBV28; abundance: -; j_gene: TRBJ2-5; d_gene: TRBD2
CDR3nt: TGCGCCAGCAGCTTAGAACCGGGACAGGGGGCCGGCGGGGAGCTGTTTTTT; CDR3aa: CASSLEPGQGAGGELFF; v_gene: TRBV5-1; abundance: -; j_gene: TRBJ2-2; d_gene: TRBD1
CDR3nt: TGCGCCAGCAGCCGGAGATCCGGGACAGGAAACACCGGGGAGCTGTTTTTT; CDR3aa: CASSRRSGTGNTGELFF; v_gene: TRBV4-1; abundance: -; j_gene: TRBJ2-2; d_gene: TRBD1
CDR3nt: TGTGCCAGTAGTAACGGACACCTCTACAATGAGCAGTTCTTC; CDR3aa: CASSNGHLYNEQFF; v_gene: TRBV19; abundance: -; j_gene: TRBJ2-1; d_gene: -
CDR3nt: TGTGCCAGCAGTTTTGTCTGGGTAGGAGGACCTTTTGGCTACACCTTC; CDR3aa: CASSFVWVGGPFGYTF; v_gene: TRBV28; abundance: -; j_gene: TRBJ1-2; d_gene: -
CDR3nt: TGTGCCAGCAAGTGGGAGGGGGCTACGCCCCAGCATTTT; CDR3aa: CASKWEGATPQHF; v_gene: TRBV6-6; abundance: -; j_gene: TRBJ1-5; d_gene: TRBD1
CDR3nt: TGCGCCAGCAGCCCGGGCGAGGGGGGCAATCAGCCCCAGCATTTT; CDR3aa: CASSPGEGGNQPQHF; v_gene: TRBV5-1; abundance: once; j_gene: TRBJ1-5; d_gene: -
CDR3nt: TGTGCCACCAGCAGAGAATACCCGGCGGGGGGCGCCTACAATGAACAGTTCTTC; CDR3aa: CATSREYPAGGAYNEQFF; v_gene: TRBV15; abundance: -; j_gene: TRBJ2-1; d_gene: TRBD2
CDR3nt: TGTGCCAGCAGTTTATTCCCGGGGCTAGCGGGAGACGAGCAGTTCTTC; CDR3aa: CASSLFPGLAGDEQFF; v_gene: TRBV27; abundance: -; j_gene: TRBJ2-1; d_gene: TRBD2
CDR3nt: TGTGCCAGCAGCCCAGCGGCGCAGGGCCAGCAGTATTTT; CDR3aa: CASSPAAQGQQYF; v_gene: TRBV11-3; abundance: -; j_gene: TRBJ2-3; d_gene: -
CDR3nt: TGTGCCAGCAGTTTGGTGTACGGCTCCTACGAGCAGTACTTC; CDR3aa: CASSLVYGSYEQYF; v_gene: TRBV28; abundance: -; j_gene: TRBJ2-7; d_gene: -
CDR3nt: TGTGCCAGCAGTTTTATCTTTAGGACAGGGGGCGAATACGAGCAGTACTTC; CDR3aa: CASSFIFRTGGEYEQYF; v_gene: TRBV27; abundance: -; j_gene: TRBJ2-7; d_gene: TRBD1
CDR3nt: TGTGCCAGCAGCCTACCGACAGGGCACTCTGGGGCCAACGTCCTGACTTTC; CDR3aa: CASSLPTGHSGANVLTF; v_gene: TRBV7-6; abundance: -; j_gene: TRBJ2-6; d_gene: TRBD1
CDR3nt: TGTGCCAGCAGTTTAAGGCCAGGGGGGAGCAATCAGCCCCAGCATTTT; CDR3aa: CASSLRPGGSNQPQHF; v_gene: TRBV27; abundance: -; j_gene: TRBJ1-5; d_gene: TRBD1
CDR3nt: TGTGCCAGCAGTTTAAAACAGGGCAATCAGCCCCAGCATTTT; CDR3aa: CASSLKQGNQPQHF; v_gene: TRBV27; abundance: -; j_gene: TRBJ1-5; d_gene: -
CDR3nt: TGTGCCAGCAGTGAAGCGGGAGTTGAAGCTTTCTTT; CDR3aa: CASSEAGVEAFF; v_gene: TRBV6-1; abundance: -; j_gene: TRBJ1-1; d_gene: -
CDR3nt: TGTGCCAGCAGCCAGGGACAGGGAGCCTACGAGCAGTACTTC; CDR3aa: CASSQGQGAYEQYF; v_gene: TRBV14; abundance: -; j_gene: TRBJ2-7; d_gene: TRBD1
CDR3nt: TGTGCCAGTAGTAGCCGGTCTGAAGCTTTCTTT; CDR3aa: CASSSRSEAFF; v_gene: TRBV19; abundance: -; j_gene: TRBJ1-1; d_gene: -
CDR3nt: TGTGCCAGCAGCCTCCCCGGAGGTCCCTCCGCCGTCTACGAGCAGTACTTC; CDR3aa: CASSLPGGPSAVYEQYF; v_gene: TRBV7-2; abundance: -; j_gene: TRBJ2-7; d_gene: -
CDR3nt: TGCGCCACCAGGGTGGGATCGGGACAGGGGCCTCCCTCTGGAAACACCATATATTTT; CDR3aa: CATRVGSGQGPPSGNTIYF; v_gene: TRBV5-1; abundance: -; j_gene: TRBJ1-3; d_gene: TRBD1
CDR3nt: TGTGCCAGCAGCTTAGAGAGGGCTAGCGCCTTCACAGATACGCAGTATTTT; CDR3aa: CASSLERASAFTDTQYF; v_gene: TRBV7-8; abundance: once; j_gene: TRBJ2-3; d_gene: -
CDR3nt: TGTGCCTGGAGGCGGGAGATCGTGCATAATGAGCAGTTCTTC; CDR3aa: CAWRREIVHNEQFF; v_gene: TRBV30; abundance: -; j_gene: TRBJ2-1; d_gene: TRBD2
CDR3nt: TGTGCCAGCAGCCTTAGTGGTCCCGGGGAGCTGTTTTTT; CDR3aa: CASSLSGPGELFF; v_gene: TRBV5-6; abundance: -; j_gene: TRBJ2-2; d_gene: -
CDR3nt: TGCGCCAGCAGCTTGGGACAGATTTACGAGCAGTACTTC; CDR3aa: CASSLGQIYEQYF; v_gene: TRBV5-1; abundance: -; j_gene: TRBJ2-7; d_gene: -
CDR3nt: TGTGCCAGCAGCTTAAAGACAGATACGCAGTATTTT; CDR3aa: CASSLKTDTQYF; v_gene: TRBV7-9; abundance: once; j_gene: TRBJ2-3; d_gene: -
CDR3nt: TGTGCCAGCAGCTTAAGTTGGGGTGGCTACGAGCAGTACTTC; CDR3aa: CASSLSWGGYEQYF; v_gene: TRBV7-9; abundance: -; j_gene: TRBJ2-7; d_gene: -
CDR3nt: TGTGCCAGCAGCTTTGGCGCCGACAATGAGCAGTTCTTC; CDR3aa: CASSFGADNEQFF; v_gene: TRBV7-3; abundance: once; j_gene: TRBJ2-1; d_gene: -
CDR3nt: TGTGCCAGCAGTGAACCTAAGCGTGAGCAGTTCTTC; CDR3aa: CASSEPKREQFF; v_gene: TRBV6-1; abundance: -; j_gene: TRBJ2-1; d_gene: -
CDR3nt: TGTGCCAGCAGTTACGGGAGCACAGATACGCAGTATTTT; CDR3aa: CASSYGSTDTQYF; v_gene: TRBV27; abundance: -; j_gene: TRBJ2-3; d_gene: -
CDR3nt: TGTGCCAGCAGCCAAGACTCGGGGGGGTCGGTTGAGCAGTTCTTC; CDR3aa: CASSQDSGGSVEQFF; v_gene: TRBV4-2; abundance: few; j_gene: TRBJ2-1; d_gene: TRBD2
CDR3nt: TGTGCCAGCACCCGCGGGGTTGGAGGGCCCGAGCAGTACTTC; CDR3aa: CASTRGVGGPEQYF; v_gene: TRBV28; abundance: -; j_gene: TRBJ2-7; d_gene: -
CDR3nt: TGCGCCAGCAGCCAAGGTCCCGGGACAGTTTTTTATACGCAGTATTTT; CDR3aa: CASSQGPGTVFYTQYF; v_gene: TRBV4-1; abundance: -; j_gene: TRBJ2-3; d_gene: TRBD1
CDR3nt: TGTGCCAGCAGCCTAATCATCGACGAGCAGTACTTC; CDR3aa: CASSLIIDEQYF; v_gene: TRBV7-9; abundance: -; j_gene: TRBJ2-7; d_gene: -
CDR3nt: TGTGCCAGCAGTTGGACAGGGGGCTACGAGCAGTACTTC; CDR3aa: CASSWTGGYEQYF; v_gene: TRBV28; abundance: -; j_gene: TRBJ2-7; d_gene: TRBD1
CDR3nt: TGTGCCAGCAGTCCGCCGACAGGGTTTGGACAGCCCCAGCATTTT; CDR3aa: CASSPPTGFGQPQHF; v_gene: TRBV27; abundance: few; j_gene: TRBJ1-5; d_gene: TRBD1
CDR3nt: TGTGCCAGCAGCTTATTGGCAGCGAACACTGAAGCTTTCTTT; CDR3aa: CASSLLAANTEAFF; v_gene: TRBV7-2; abundance: -; j_gene: TRBJ1-1; d_gene: -
CDR3nt: TGTGCCAGCAGGAGCGGACTGAACACCGGGGAGCTGTTTTTT; CDR3aa: CASRSGLNTGELFF; v_gene: TRBV2; abundance: -; j_gene: TRBJ2-2; d_gene: -
CDR3nt: TGCGCCAGCAGCTTAGGTGGGGGTAAGGAGACCCAGTACTTC; CDR3aa: CASSLGGGKETQYF; v_gene: TRBV5-1; abundance: -; j_gene: TRBJ2-5; d_gene: -
CDR3nt: TGCAGCGTCCGGACCCAAGGTCCCGGGGAGCTGTTTTTT; CDR3aa: CSVRTQGPGELFF; v_gene: TRBV29-1; abundance: -; j_gene: TRBJ2-2; d_gene: -
CDR3nt: TGTGCCAGCAGCCCCGGACTAGCGGAGAGCACAGATACGCAGTATTTT; CDR3aa: CASSPGLAESTDTQYF; v_gene: TRBV7-8; abundance: -; j_gene: TRBJ2-3; d_gene: TRBD2
CDR3nt: TGCGCCAGCAGCTTGGTAACGGGAGGTGCCTACGAGCAGTACTTC; CDR3aa: CASSLVTGGAYEQYF; v_gene: TRBV5-1; abundance: -; j_gene: TRBJ2-7; d_gene: TRBD2